A few counts support the clone carrying this TCR beta chain. Its antigen is not known. CDR3 length: 21 residues. The germline V gene has CDR1 SGDLS and CDR2 YYNGEE. V was pared by 0 bases and J by 2 bases, with 15 bases of the junction left unmatched. This sample is part of a study of beta chain features in type 1 diabetes. All of the isolated RNA was reverse transcribed, so expressed TCRB transcripts were sequenced. Naive, central memory and regulatory T cell samples came to a mean of roughly 4 million reads. Only in-frame clones appear in the TCRdb table, and some are missing; sequencing was by immunoSEQ multiplex PCR. The top ten clones hold 0.095% to 0.15% of a sample with 600,000 to 700,000 clones, under 15% of them seen once. Study-wide findings and caveats: The similarity of naive, central memory and Treg TCRB repertoires appeared greater among patients than among healthy donors. Shorter TCRB CDR3s, moderately but significantly so, marked every one of the four CD4+ subsets in Type 1 diabetes patients.

This sequence was found in a man between 25 and 39 years old with type 1 diabetes. The specimen sequenced was naive CD4+ T cells from blood. The rearrangement links TRBV9 to TRBJ2-1; TRBD2 matches at 12 bases. The chain's CDR3 is CASSVEVVGLAGSKAYNEQFF. The CDR3 DNA sequence: TGTGCCAGCAGCGTAGAGGTCGTAGGACTAGCGGGGTCAAAGGCCTACAATGAGCAGTTCTTC.